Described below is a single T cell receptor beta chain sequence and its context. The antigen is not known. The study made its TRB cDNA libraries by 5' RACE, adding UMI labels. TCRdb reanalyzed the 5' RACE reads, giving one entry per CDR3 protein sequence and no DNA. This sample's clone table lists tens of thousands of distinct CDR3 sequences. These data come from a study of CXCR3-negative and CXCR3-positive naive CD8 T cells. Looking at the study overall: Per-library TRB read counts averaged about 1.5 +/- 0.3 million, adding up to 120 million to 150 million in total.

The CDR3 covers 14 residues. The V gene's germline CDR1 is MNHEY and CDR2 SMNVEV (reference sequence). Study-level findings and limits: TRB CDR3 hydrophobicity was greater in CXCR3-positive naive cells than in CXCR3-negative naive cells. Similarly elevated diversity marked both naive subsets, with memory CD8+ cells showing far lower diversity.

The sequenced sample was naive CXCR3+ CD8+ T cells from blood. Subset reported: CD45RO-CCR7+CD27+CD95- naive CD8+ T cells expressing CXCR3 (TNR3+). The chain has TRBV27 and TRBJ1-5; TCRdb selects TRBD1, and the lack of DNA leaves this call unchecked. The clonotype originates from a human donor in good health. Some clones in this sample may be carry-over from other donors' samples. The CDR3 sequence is CASSFGTEGQPQHF.